A single sample gave rise to the 19 T cell receptor beta chains below, sequenced in a study of naive and memory T cell subsets. The beta constant-region primer was an equimolar mix of two oligonucleotides covering TRBC1 and TRBC2. TCRdb re-derived calls from the UMI-ligation and nested PCR reads in MiXCR, one entry per CDR3 protein. The sample has some 150,000 distinct CDR3 sequences; 15% to 20% are singletons. Sequencing used naive CD4+ T cells from blood. The receptors stem from a human donor in good health.

The chain couples TRBV7-3 to TRBJ2-2; no firm D call. Trimming left V 4 bases short and J 0 bases short, with 6 bases between. The CDR3 runs to 14 residues. From germline, CDR1 is SGHTA and CDR2 FQGTGA. The CDR3 here is CASSSSTNTGELFF. The CDR3, as DNA: TGTGCCAGCAGCTCCTCTACGAACACCGGGGAGCTGTTTTTT.

This clonotype turned up a few times. The chain combines TRBV24-1 with TRBJ2-1, with 11 positions matching TRBD2. CDR3 length: 19 amino acids. With V trimmed by 1 base and J by 0 bases, 7 bases remained unmatched. Germline CDR1 reads KGHDR; CDR2 reads SFDVKD. CDR3 sequence: CATSDFGTSGGSSYNEQFF. As DNA, the CDR3 is TGTGCCACCAGTGATTTTGGAACTAGCGGGGGAAGCTCCTACAATGAGCAGTTCTTC.

The V call is TRBV5-1, the J call TRBJ2-2; the match to TRBD1 covers 9 bases. The CDR3 contains 15 residues. Germline V gene lookup returns CDR1 SGHRS and CDR2 YFSETQ. V trimming: 4 bases; J trimming: 6 bases; junction bases outside the gene matches: 7. The CDR3 loop is CASSAGTGYPGELFF. In DNA form, the CDR3 reads TGCGCCAGCAGCGCCGGGACAGGGTATCCCGGGGAGCTGTTTTTT.

This clonotype was observed a few times. The J gene is TRBJ2-1, the V gene TRBV7-8; D is perhaps TRBD2 (5 bases). The CDR3 spans 16 residues. The germline gives CDR1 SGHVS, CDR2 FQNEAQ. Between the trimmed V and J ends, which lost 0 bases and 8 bases, there was a span of 17 bases. CDR3 in amino acids: CASSLAQVTPRDEQFF. As DNA, the CDR3 is TGTGCCAGCAGCTTAGCGCAGGTTACTCCGAGGGATGAGCAGTTCTTC.

The chain recombines TRBV29-1 with TRBJ2-5; 9 positions match TRBD1. The V segment lost 7 bases and the J segment 5 bases; nucleotides outside the gene matches: 11. The V gene's germline CDR1 is SQVTM and CDR2 ANQGSEA. The CDR3 contains 14 residues. The CDR3 DNA sequence: TGCAGCGCCGGCCGGGACAGGGAAAAGGAGACCCAGTACTTC. It yields the protein CSAGRDREKETQYF. Full variable domain (missing parts from reference TRBV29-1 and TRBJ2-5): SAVISQKPSRDICQRGTSLTIQCQVDSQVTMMFWYRQQPGQSLTLIATANQGSEATYESGFVIDKFPISRPNLTFSTLTVSNMSPEDSSIYLCSAGRDREKETQYFGPGTRLLVL.

This clonotype was counted between two and nine times. V and J are TRBV7-9 and TRBJ1-5; D call uncertain. Between the trimmed V and J ends, which lost 4 bases and 3 bases, there was a span of 4 bases. The CDR3 is 12 residues long. The germline CDR1 and CDR2 sequences are SEHNR and FQNEAQ (reference sequence). CDR3 amino acids: CASSYDNQPQHF. The CDR3 nucleotides read TGTGCCAGCAGCTATGACAATCAGCCCCAGCATTTT.

V gene TRBV4-2 combines with J gene TRBJ1-5; D call uncertain. The CDR3 is 15 amino acids. The ends were cut back, 1 base at V and 0 bases at J, with 7 bases in the middle. CDR1 and CDR2 (germline): LGHNA, YNFKEQ. CDR3 nucleotide sequence: TGTGCCAGCAGCCAAGGTTCCGATAGCAATCAGCCCCAGCATTTT. Translation gives CASSQGSDSNQPQHF.

The chain uses TRBV2 and TRBJ2-5, with 9 bases lining up with TRBD2. Trimming at V came to 5 bases and at J to 4 bases, leaving 8 bases not matched to a gene. The CDR3 has 15 residues. The germline CDR1 and CDR2 sequences are SNHLY and FYNNEI. CDR3 protein: CASSFDAGGGETQYF. CDR3 in DNA: TGTGCCAGCAGTTTCGATGCGGGGGGGGGAGAGACCCAGTACTTC.

The chain recombines TRBV4-1 with TRBJ2-2, with D perhaps TRBD1 (6 bases). The V and J ends lost 5 bases and 5 bases respectively, with 12 bases between them. The CDR3 totals 14 residues. Germline V lookup: CDR1 MGHRA, CDR2 YSYEKL. CDR3 in amino acids: CASSVYQGTGELFF. In DNA form, the CDR3 reads TGCGCCAGCAGCGTATATCAGGGGACCGGGGAGCTGTTTTTT.

The V gene is TRBV12-3 or TRBV12-4, the J gene TRBJ2-6; a weak D match, TRBD2 (5 bases). The CDR3 has 18 residues. V lost 7 bases and J lost 2, with 21 bases in between. The chain's CDR3 is CASKPRRAPYTGANVLTF. CDR3 nucleotide sequence: TGTGCCAGCAAACCGCGGCGGGCCCCATATACTGGGGCCAACGTCCTGACTTTC.

The chain links TRBV6-5 to TRBJ1-2; D is possibly TRBD1 (6 bases). V dropped 0 bases and J dropped 0 bases, with 8 bases sitting between them. Germline values: CDR1 MNHEY, CDR2 SVGAGI. The CDR3 totals 15 residues. The CDR3 region has the DNA TGTGCCAGCAGTTACTCGGGGGGCCCTAACTATGGCTACACCTTC. It encodes CASSYSGGPNYGYTF.

This chain joins TRBV5-4 and TRBJ1-2, with D uncertain. V was pared by 1 base and J by 8 bases, with 9 bases between. Germline-derived CDR1 and CDR2 are SGHNT and YYREEE (reference sequence). This CDR3 spans 12 amino acids. The DNA for the CDR3 is TGTGCCAGCAGCTTGCCTATCGGCGGCTACACCTTC. As protein: CASSLPIGGYTF.

The chain employs TRBV20-1 and TRBJ1-1, with D possibly TRBD1 on 5 matching bases. The CDR3 extends over 15 amino acids. Trimming removed 5 bases at V and 0 bases at J, with 16 bases between. From germline, CDR1 is DFQATT and CDR2 SNEGSKA (reference sequence). The CDR3 coding sequence is TGCAGTGCTCCTAGGGGCGGAGGCCTGAACACTGAAGCTTTCTTT. Translation gives CSAPRGGGLNTEAFF.

This clonotype was counted between two and nine times. The chain is built from TRBV20-1 and TRBJ1-1; D call uncertain. This CDR3 is built from 11 residues. Per the germline V gene, CDR1 is DFQATT and CDR2 is SNEGSKA (reference sequence). The CDR3, as DNA: TGCGCCGGGCCCTGGAACACTGAAGCTTTCTTT. Its protein product is CAGPWNTEAFF.

The CDR3 sequence is CAISESSKNTEAFF. CDR3 DNA: TGTGCCATCAGTGAGTCTTCAAAGAACACTGAAGCTTTCTTT. The rearrangement uses TRBV10-3 and TRBJ1-1, with D unresolved. Germline-derived CDR1 and CDR2 are ENHRY and SYGVKD. CDR3 length: 14 residues. Trimming left V 0 bases short and J 1 base short, with 6 bases between.

Note on this clonotype: This could be a read error, since a much larger clone is one nucleotide away. The chain carries TRBV20-1 and TRBJ2-7; possible D gene TRBD1, 5 bases. There are 14 residues in the CDR3. CDR1 and CDR2 (germline): DFQATT, SNEGSKA (reference sequence). The CDR3 nucleotides read TGCAGTGCTAGAATCAACAGGTTTCCCTACGAGCAGTGCTTC. Translation gives CSARINRFPYEQCF.

This clonotype was seen a few times. The J gene is TRBJ2-7, the V gene TRBV28; D remains ambiguous. CDR3 length: 14 residues. V was shortened by 3 bases and J by 7 bases, with 16 bases between the two germline ends. Germline CDR1 MDHEN, CDR2 SYDVKM. Here the CDR3 reads CASSFTSPKWEQYF. CDR3 DNA sequence: TGTGCCAGCAGTTTCACCAGTCCTAAATGGGAGCAGTACTTC.

This clonotype was seen a few times. The chain recombines TRBV20-1 with TRBJ1-5; D gene ambiguous. The V gene lost 6 bases and the J gene lost 7 bases, with 13 bases spanning the gap. Germline-derived CDR1 and CDR2 are DFQATT and SNEGSKA (reference sequence). This CDR3 comprises 12 residues. CDR3 sequence (DNA): TGCAGTGCCGGGTCGGGGTCCCAGCCCCAGCATTTT. Translation: CSAGSGSQPQHF.

This clonotype was detected a few times. The chain joins TRBV12-3 or TRBV12-4 to TRBJ1-5, with D tentatively TRBD1 (6 bases). The V end lost 5 bases, the J end lost 3 bases, and 11 bases lay between the germline ends. This CDR3 has 14 amino acids. Here the CDR3 DNA reads TGTGCCAGCAGTCAGGACAGTCTCAATCAGCCCCAGCATTTT. This translates into CASSQDSLNQPQHF.